The 15 T cell receptor beta chains below all came from one sample that was sequenced in a study of beta chain features in type 1 diabetes. Study-level findings and limits: Type 1 diabetes patients had moderately but significantly shorter TCRB CDR3s in all four CD4+ subsets.

These receptors have no identified antigens. Sequenced material consisted of expressed TCRB transcripts (all of the isolated RNA was reverse transcribed). Sequenced by immunoSEQ multiplex PCR; TCRdb stores in-frame clones only, minus some. This sample has fewer than 16,000 clones, with around 76% found just once. The sequencing input was stem cell memory CD4+ T cells from blood. The receptors were sampled from a woman aged 18-35 years with type 1 diabetes.

V gene TRBV9 combines with J gene TRBJ2-5, with D perhaps matching TRBD2 (6 bases). The CDR3 contains 14 residues. Trimming took 2 bases from V and 5 from J, leaving 13 bases between them. CDR1 is SGDLS, CDR2 YYNGEE, per germline. For the CDR3, the DNA is TGTGCCAGCAGCGTGACAGTAGGGAGGGAGACCCAGTACTTC. It encodes CASSVTVGRETQYF.

V gene TRBV2 combines with J gene TRBJ1-1, with TRBD1 as a possible D gene (5 bases). This CDR3 spans 14 amino acids. Per germline, CDR1 SNHLY and CDR2 FYNNEI. V lost 8 bases to trimming and J lost 1 base, with 14 bases between them. The CDR3 DNA reads TGTGCCAGCGAAATTGGGGGGTGGAACACTGAAGCTTTCTTT. Translating gives CASEIGGWNTEAFF.

The rearrangement links TRBV7-9 to TRBJ1-5; 10 bases align to TRBD1. Germline-derived CDR1 and CDR2 are SEHNR and FQNEAQ (reference sequence). Trimming took 5 bases from V and 2 from J; bases not matched to a gene: 9. This CDR3 has 17 amino acids. CDR3 sequence (DNA): TGTGCCAGCAGCGCGGCCGGGACAGGGGATGGCAATCAGCCCCAGCATTTT. It codes for CASSAAGTGDGNQPQHF.

The chain employs TRBV6-5 and TRBJ1-2; D call uncertain. CDR1 and CDR2 (germline): MNHEY, SVGAGI. Between the trimmed V and J ends, which lost 8 bases and 8 bases, there was a span of 24 bases. CDR3 length equals 15 residues. CDR3 bases: TGTGCCAGCCTAGGCACGACAAGGCGGGTGTTGGGCTACACCTTC. Its protein is CASLGTTRRVLGYTF.

This chain connects TRBV6-1 to TRBJ1-5; D is possibly TRBD1 (5 bases). Germline V gene sequence: CDR1 MNHNS, CDR2 SASEGT. The CDR3 loop spans 15 amino acids. V was pared by 7 bases and J by 0 bases, with 13 bases between. Written as DNA, the CDR3 is TGTGCCAGCAAGGGGCCTTCTTATAGCAATCAGCCCCAGCATTTT. As protein: CASKGPSYSNQPQHF.

The chain is built from TRBV12-5 and TRBJ1-1; D not certain. CDR1 and CDR2 (germline): LGHNT, FRNRAP. Trimming removed 0 bases at V and 1 base at J, with 12 bases between. CDR3 length equals 16 residues. CDR3 residues: CASGLVLAEKNTEAFF. CDR3 DNA: TGTGCTAGTGGTTTGGTATTGGCGGAGAAGAACACTGAAGCTTTCTTT.

The chain links TRBV30 to TRBJ1-2, with TRBD1 identical over 9 bases. The CDR3 totals 13 residues. CDR1 is GTSNPN, CDR2 SVGIG, per germline (reference sequence). J was trimmed by 6 bases and V by 5 bases; bases with no gene match: 7. In nucleotides, the CDR3 is TGTGCCTGGGGGGACAGGGCCCAGGATGGCTACACCTTC. Protein sequence: CAWGDRAQDGYTF.

The chain carries TRBV18 and TRBJ2-1; TRBD1 agrees at 7 bases. With 3 bases clipped from V and 0 bases from J, the junction kept 2 bases outside the gene matches. Germline CDR1 reads KGHSH; CDR2 reads LQKENI. This CDR3 spans 15 amino acids. The CDR3 loop is CASSPRGSSYNEQFF. CDR3 nucleotide sequence: TGTGCCAGCTCACCCAGGGGGAGCTCCTACAATGAGCAGTTCTTC.

J is TRBJ2-3 and V is TRBV12-5, with 7 bases that match TRBD2. Germline V CDR1 and CDR2: LGHNT, FRNRAP. V was clipped by 6 bases and J by 10 bases; unmatched bases: 7. The CDR3 covers 12 residues. This chain's CDR3 is CASGGWTSAQYF. CDR3 nucleotides: TGTGCTAGTGGGGGATGGACTAGTGCGCAGTATTTT.

V gene TRBV13 combines with J gene TRBJ2-3, with TRBD2 matching 14 bases. Germline-derived CDR1 and CDR2 are PRHDT and FYEKMQ (reference sequence). The J segment lost 4 bases and the V segment lost 5 bases, leaving 5 bases of the junction unmatched. This CDR3 is 16 amino acids long. CDR3 sequence (DNA): TGTGCCAGCAGCCCGGGACTAGCGGGAGCCCCAGATACGCAGTATTTT. It codes for CASSPGLAGAPDTQYF.

The sample holds a few counts of this clone. This chain links TRBV10-3 with TRBJ2-1, with D maybe TRBD2 (6 bases). The CDR3 has 16 amino acids. The ends were cut back, 2 bases at V and 5 bases at J, with 16 bases in the middle. Germline lookup yields CDR1 ENHRY and CDR2 SYGVKD. CDR3 region: CAISEPPGDWDNEQFF. Written as DNA, the CDR3 is TGTGCCATCAGTGAGCCCCCGGGGGACTGGGACAATGAGCAGTTCTTC.

The chain is built from TRBV15 and TRBJ2-5; D not resolved. The V end lost 0 bases, the J end lost 3 bases, and 11 bases lay between the germline ends. Germline loops: CDR1 LNHNV, CDR2 YYDKDF (reference sequence). The CDR3 sequence is 15 residues long. Written as DNA, the CDR3 is TGTGCCACCAGCAGAGAAAGTCTTCCAGAAGAGACCCAGTACTTC. Translated, it gives CATSRESLPEETQYF.

This clone was picked up one time. The chain is built from TRBV6-5 and TRBJ2-7; TRBD1 aligns across 9 bases. This CDR3 has 13 residues. The germline V gene encodes CDR1 MNHEY and CDR2 SVGAGI. V was pared by 6 bases and J by 1 base, with 1 base of the junction left unmatched. The CDR3 nucleotides are TGTGCCAGCAGCGGGACAGGGTCCTACGAGCAGTACTTC. Translated: CASSGTGSYEQYF.

This chain links TRBV6-1 with TRBJ2-1; TRBD2 matches at 11 bases. Trimming took 5 bases from V and 3 from J; bases not matched to a gene: 3. CDR3 size: 15 residues. The germline V gene encodes CDR1 MNHNS and CDR2 SASEGT. The CDR3 DNA is TGTGCCAGCAGTCCGCTAGCGGGAGGCTACAATGAGCAGTTCTTC. It specifies CASSPLAGGYNEQFF.

The chain joins TRBV5-1 to TRBJ2-1, with 9 nucleotides matching TRBD1. Losses at the gene ends were 5 bases for V and 2 bases for J; bases not matched to a gene: 8. Per the germline V gene, CDR1 is SGHRS and CDR2 is YFSETQ. The CDR3 covers 16 residues. The CDR3: CASRYRTGDPYNEQFF. CDR3 bases: TGCGCCAGCAGGTACCGGACAGGGGATCCCTACAATGAGCAGTTCTTC.